These 29 T cell receptor beta chains were all obtained from the same sample, sequenced in a study of cytomegalovirus exposure and HLA in healthy donors. PCR used 60 Vbeta primers and 13 Jbeta primers. Assay: immunoSEQ multiplex PCR; the TCRdb copy retains only in-frame clones and omits some. The table lists 130,000 to 150,000 clones, with approximately 2.5% in the top ten. Specimen: PBMCs. Receptors originate from a man aged 35-49 years in good health and CMV-seronegative.

The V and J genes are TRBV6-5 and TRBJ1-1; TRBD1 aligns across 11 bases. Germline assignment: CDR1 MNHEY and CDR2 SVGAGI. CDR3 length: 16 residues. V trimming: 4 bases; J trimming: 5 bases; junction bases outside the gene matches: 9. The DNA of the CDR3 is TGTGCCAGCAGTTGGGGACAGGGGGTTTCCGTAACTGAAGCTTTCTTT. This sequence encodes CASSWGQGVSVTEAFF.

A remark on this clone: One end of the junction varies from germline; a read error may be responsible. The gene calls are TRBV18 and TRBJ2-1; tentatively, D is TRBD2 (5 bases). Germline V gene sequence: CDR1 KGHSH, CDR2 LQKENI. This CDR3 spans 14 amino acids. The CDR3 spells CASSRPSSYNEQLF. CDR3 coding DNA: TGTGCCAGCTCACGTCCTAGCTCCTACAATGAGCAGCTCTTC.

This chain uses TRBV15 with TRBJ1-1; the D gene is possibly TRBD1 (6 bases). The germline V gene has CDR1 LNHNV and CDR2 YYDKDF (reference sequence). This CDR3 is 15 amino acids long. With 0 bases removed from V and 4 bases from J, the gap between germline ends came to 12 bases. This CDR3 reads CATSRDQGGGTEAFF. The CDR3 DNA is TGTGCCACCAGCAGAGATCAAGGGGGTGGCACTGAAGCTTTCTTT.

The genes are TRBV25-1 and TRBJ1-6; 9 bases fit TRBD1. From germline, CDR1 is MGHDK and CDR2 SYGVNS. The V and J ends lost 5 bases and 7 bases, in that order; junction bases with no gene match: 6. The length of the CDR3 is 15 residues. CDR3 sequence: CASSLSGTGNSPLHF. The CDR3 nucleotides read TGTGCCAGCAGTCTTTCCGGGACAGGGAATTCACCCCTCCACTTT.

The chain employs TRBV5-1 and TRBJ2-3; no clear D gene. Between the trimmed V and J ends, which lost 1 base and 0 bases, there was a span of 12 bases. The CDR3 runs to 16 residues. Germline-derived CDR1 and CDR2 are SGHRS and YFSETQ. CDR3: CASSLLGSPSTDTQYF. The CDR3, as DNA: TGCGCCAGCAGCTTGTTGGGCAGCCCTAGCACAGATACGCAGTATTTT.

The chain uses TRBV5-6 and TRBJ2-7; D gene ambiguous. Trimming took 1 base from V and 2 from J, leaving 4 bases between them. CDR3 length equals 12 residues. CDR1 SGHDT and CDR2 YYEEEE come from the germline V gene. This chain's CDR3 is CASSLRAYEQYF. The CDR3 coding sequence is TGTGCCAGCAGCTTGAGAGCCTACGAGCAGTACTTC.

The V and J genes are TRBV28 and TRBJ1-1, with TRBD1 matching 8 bases. This CDR3 is 16 amino acids long. With 2 bases clipped from V and 0 bases from J, the junction kept 5 bases outside the gene matches. CDR1 is MDHEN, CDR2 SYDVKM, per germline. The CDR3 region has the DNA TGTGCCAGCAGTTTAGCACCGGGACAGGTGAACACTGAAGCTTTCTTT. The encoded protein is CASSLAPGQVNTEAFF. The full variable domain, in which reference TRBV28 and TRBJ1-1 provide the parts outside the CDR3, is DVKVTQSSRYLVKRTGEKVFLECVQDMDHENMFWYRQDPGLGLRLIYFSYDVKMKEKGDIPEGYSVSREKKERFSLILESASTNQTSMYLCASSLAPGQVNTEAFFGQGTRLTVV.

The chain uses TRBV10-3 and TRBJ1-5; perhaps TRBD1 as D (6 bases). V lost 2 bases, J lost 2 bases, and 13 bases lay in between. There are 16 residues in the CDR3. Germline V gives CDR1 ENHRY, CDR2 SYGVKD. As DNA, the CDR3 is TGTGCCATCAGTGAGGGATTCGGGACACGCAATCAGCCCCAGCATTTT. It translates to CAISEGFGTRNQPQHF.

V is TRBV13 and J is TRBJ1-1; D call uncertain. The CDR3 sequence is 14 residues long. Trimming took 3 bases from V and 3 from J, leaving 11 bases between them. The germline V gene has CDR1 PRHDT and CDR2 FYEKMQ (reference sequence). CDR3 in amino acids: CASSFWSGDTEAFF. The CDR3 nucleotides are TGTGCCAGCAGCTTCTGGAGCGGGGACACTGAAGCTTTCTTT.

The genes are TRBV19 and TRBJ1-6; 10 nucleotides line up with TRBD1. Germline values: CDR1 LNHDA, CDR2 SQIVND (reference sequence). CDR3 size: 15 residues. V gave up 5 bases and J gave up 8 bases; unmatched junction bases: 6. This chain's CDR3 is CASSFGTGDDSPLHF. The CDR3 DNA sequence: TGTGCCAGTAGTTTCGGGACAGGGGATGATTCACCCCTCCACTTT.

The rearrangement joins TRBV6-5 to TRBJ1-2, with D maybe TRBD1 (6 bases). Deletions cut 6 bases from V and 2 bases from J, with 13 bases between. CDR1 and CDR2 (germline): MNHEY, SVGAGI. The CDR3 spans 14 residues. The DNA of the CDR3 is TGTGCCAGCAGACCGGGACACGGAAACTATGGCTACACCTTC. Translated: CASRPGHGNYGYTF.

The chain uses TRBV6-6 and TRBJ2-1; 9 bases line up with TRBD2. This CDR3 is built from 15 residues. Germline assignment: CDR1 MNHNY and CDR2 SVGAGI (reference sequence). V was pared by 10 bases and J by 0 bases, with 7 bases of the junction left unmatched. As DNA, the CDR3 is TGTGCCACCACCAGCGGGGGGAGCTCCTACAATGAGCAGTTCTTC. Amino acids: CATTSGGSSYNEQFF.

V is TRBV5-4 and J is TRBJ2-5, with D possibly TRBD1 on 5 matching bases. Germline V gene sequence: CDR1 SGHNT, CDR2 YYREEE (reference sequence). Trimming removed 4 bases at V and 4 bases at J, with 14 bases between. The CDR3 runs to 14 residues. The chain's CDR3 is CASSLPSQGETQYF. CDR3 nucleotide sequence: TGTGCCAGCAGCCTCCCCTCTCAGGGAGAGACCCAGTACTTC.

V and J are TRBV10-3 and TRBJ1-1; D may be TRBD1 (6 bases). CDR3 length: 12 amino acids. V gave up 4 bases and J gave up 6 bases, with 9 bases separating them. The germline V gene encodes CDR1 ENHRY and CDR2 SYGVKD. The chain's CDR3 is CAISAEGAEAFF. CDR3 nucleotide sequence: TGTGCCATCAGTGCCGAGGGGGCTGAAGCTTTCTTT.

The rearrangement links TRBV7-2 to TRBJ2-1; D not certain. The CDR3 loop spans 15 amino acids. CDR1 is SGHTA, CDR2 FQGNSA, per germline. V was trimmed by 1 base and J by 3 bases, leaving 10 bases between them. The CDR3 nucleotides read TGTGCCAGCAGCTTAGGGCAGGATCACTACAATGAGCAGTTCTTC. This sequence encodes CASSLGQDHYNEQFF.

The V and J genes are TRBV5-1 and TRBJ2-2, with D possibly matching TRBD1 (5 bases). This CDR3 contains 16 residues. Germline CDR1 and CDR2: SGHRS and YFSETQ. V lost 1 base and J 5 bases, leaving 15 bases between the germline ends. The CDR3 is CASSLLTDRATGELFF. The CDR3 DNA sequence: TGCGCCAGCAGCTTGCTGACAGACCGGGCGACCGGGGAGCTGTTTTTT. Drawing the rest from reference TRBV5-1 and TRBJ2-2, the complete variable domain is KAGVTQTPRYLIKTRGQQVTLSCSPISGHRSVSWYQQTPGQGLQFLFEYFSETQRNKGNFPGRFSGRQFSNSRSEMNVSTLELGDSALYLCASSLLTDRATGELFFGEGSRLTVL.

The chain employs TRBV28 and TRBJ1-4; no clear D. With 3 bases removed from V and 6 bases from J, the gap between germline ends came to 8 bases. The CDR3 has 13 residues. CDR1 and CDR2 (germline): MDHEN, SYDVKM. CDR3 residues: CASSLEGYEKLFF. In DNA form, the CDR3 reads TGTGCCAGCAGTTTGGAGGGTTATGAAAAACTGTTTTTT.

V is TRBV28 and J is TRBJ2-7; D is unclear. CDR3 size: 15 residues. The V end was cut by 7 bases, the J end by 3 bases, with 19 bases between. CDR1 and CDR2 from the germline V gene are MDHEN and SYDVKM. The CDR3 loop is CASNTRWAPNYEQYF. The CDR3 nucleotides read TGTGCCAGCAACACCAGATGGGCACCCAACTACGAGCAGTACTTC. Filled out from reference TRBV28 and TRBJ2-7, the complete variable domain reads DVKVTQSSRYLVKRTGEKVFLECVQDMDHENMFWYRQDPGLGLRLIYFSYDVKMKEKGDIPEGYSVSREKKERFSLILESASTNQTSMYLCASNTRWAPNYEQYFGPGTRLTVT.

CDR3 sequence: CASRDSNSPLHF. The CDR3 DNA reads TGTGCCAGCAGAGACAGTAATTCACCCCTCCACTTT. The chain links TRBV14 to TRBJ1-6, with D perhaps matching TRBD1 (5 bases). The V and J ends lost 6 bases and 6 bases respectively, with 6 bases between them. The germline CDR1 and CDR2 sequences are SGHDN and FVKESK. The CDR3 sequence is 12 residues long.

This chain connects TRBV7-3 to TRBJ2-1; D might be TRBD2 (6 bases). Germline V gene lookup returns CDR1 SGHTA and CDR2 FQGTGA. The V end lost 7 bases, the J end lost 5 bases, and 18 bases lay between the germline ends. The CDR3 sequence is 15 residues long. The CDR3 sequence is CASTTDGGRDNEQFF. The CDR3 nucleotides read TGTGCCAGCACTACTGACGGGGGACGGGACAATGAGCAGTTCTTC.

The CDR3 DNA sequence: TGTGCCAGCAGCGGGACAGGCCCTAACTATGGCTACACCTTC. This sequence encodes CASSGTGPNYGYTF. The chain carries TRBV14 and TRBJ1-2; TRBD1 matches at 8 bases. The germline gives CDR1 SGHDN, CDR2 FVKESK. The CDR3 totals 14 residues. The ends lost 5 bases at V and 0 bases at J; junction bases unmatched: 2.

The chain is built from TRBV10-3 and TRBJ1-1, with D possibly TRBD1 on 5 matching bases. Trimming took 10 bases from V and 3 from J, leaving 9 bases between them. This CDR3 is built from 11 residues. Germline loops: CDR1 ENHRY, CDR2 SYGVKD. The chain's CDR3 is CATQGDTEAFF. The CDR3 DNA is TGTGCCACCCAGGGCGACACTGAAGCTTTCTTT.

The chain combines TRBV7-9 with TRBJ2-2; 8 bases are shared with TRBD1. CDR1 SEHNR and CDR2 FQNEAQ come from the germline V gene (reference sequence). Trimming took 0 bases from V and 1 from J; bases not matched to a gene: 4. This CDR3 contains 17 residues. The CDR3 nucleotides read TGTGCCAGCAGCTTAGCGCTTGGGACAGGGAACACCGGGGAGCTGTTTTTT. It yields the protein CASSLALGTGNTGELFF.

This sequence joins TRBV5-1 and TRBJ2-5; D gene uncertain. The CDR3 runs 12 residues. Per germline, CDR1 SGHRS and CDR2 YFSETQ. V lost 5 bases and J lost 4, with 9 bases in between. The CDR3 coding sequence is TGCGCCAGCAGGTCGGCAGGAGAGACCCAGTACTTC. This translates into CASRSAGETQYF.

With respect to this clone: This sample also contains other DNA sequences that code for the same CDR3. The CDR3 sequence: CASSLAGRETQYF. DNA of the CDR3: TGCGCCAGCAGCTTGGCCGGGAGAGAGACCCAGTACTTC. The chain employs TRBV5-1 and TRBJ2-5; tentatively, D is TRBD2 (6 bases). Germline CDR1 reads SGHRS; CDR2 reads YFSETQ. Trimming took off 0 bases at V and 4 bases at J, with 7 bases between the two ends. The length of the CDR3 is 13 residues.

This chain links TRBV11-1 with TRBJ2-7; perhaps TRBD1 as D (5 bases). CDR3 length: 11 residues. The V gene lost 11 bases and the J gene lost 6 bases, with 14 bases spanning the gap. From germline, CDR1 is SGHAT and CDR2 FQDESV (reference sequence). CDR3: CALPRASEQYF. CDR3 DNA: TGTGCCCTACCCAGGGCCAGCGAGCAGTACTTC.

This chain connects TRBV6-4 to TRBJ1-5, with 9 bases matching TRBD1. The germline gives CDR1 MRHNA, CDR2 SNTAGT. The CDR3 is made up of 14 amino acids. J gave up 7 bases and V 2 bases, and 3 bases lay outside the gene matches. In DNA, the CDR3 is TGTGCCAGCAGTGACCGGACAGGGGACCAGCCCCAGCATTTT. This codes for CASSDRTGDQPQHF.

The chain has TRBV2 and TRBJ2-3; D is undetermined. CDR1 is SNHLY, CDR2 FYNNEI, per germline. Trimming took 3 bases from V and 1 from J, leaving 14 bases between them. The CDR3 runs to 16 residues. The CDR3 nucleotides read TGTGCCAGCAGTGATCTCGATAGCAGCGGCACAGATACGCAGTATTTT. Protein product: CASSDLDSSGTDTQYF. The entire variable domain, with the rest obtained from reference TRBV2 and TRBJ2-3, is as follows: EPEVTQTPSHQVTQMGQEVILRCVPISNHLYFYWYRQILGQKVEFLVSFYNNEISEKSEIFDDQFSVERPDGSNFTLKIRSTKLEDSAMYFCASSDLDSSGTDTQYFGPGTRLTVL.

This chain joins TRBV5-1 and TRBJ2-7, with 9 bases identical to TRBD1. CDR3 size: 16 residues. Germline CDR1 SGHRS, CDR2 YFSETQ. Trimming cost V 8 bases and J 6 bases; bases outside gene matches: 18. CDR3 sequence (DNA): TGCGCCAGTAAGCTTCCTGAACAGGGGGCGGTCGGCGAGCAGTACTTC. This sequence encodes CASKLPEQGAVGEQYF.